Below, 21 T cell receptor beta chains from the same sample are listed, as sequenced in a study of T cell responses to AZD1222 COVID-19 vaccine. This table comes from immunoSEQ multiplex PCR, and its TCRdb copy is limited to in-frame clones, with some not included. Found here are 140,000 to 150,000 clones, over 90% of them singletons; the top ten hold less than 6.5%. The material was peripheral blood, obtained on day 0 of AZD1222 vaccination. These receptors came from an adult in good health.

The chain carries TRBV6-1 and TRBJ1-1; D is uncertain. The length of the CDR3 is 15 residues. Germline V gene lookup returns CDR1 MNHNS and CDR2 SASEGT. Between the trimmed V and J ends, which lost 2 bases and 0 bases, there was a span of 10 bases. DNA for the CDR3: TGTGCCAGCAGTGAAAGTAGAATTTTGAACACTGAAGCTTTCTTT. Translation gives CASSESRILNTEAFF.

The chain links TRBV28 to TRBJ2-2; D is possibly TRBD1 (5 bases). CDR3 length: 14 amino acids. Looked up from germline, CDR1 is MDHEN and CDR2 is SYDVKM. Trimming took off 6 bases at V and 4 bases at J, with 12 bases between the two ends. The CDR3 sequence: CASSHSGFTGELFF. CDR3 in DNA: TGTGCCAGCAGCCACTCAGGGTTCACCGGGGAGCTGTTTTTT.

This clone was seen a single time. The V gene is TRBV4-1, the J gene TRBJ2-7; TRBD2 matches 8 bases. Trimming at V came to 3 bases and at J to 5 bases, leaving 9 bases not matched to a gene. CDR1 and CDR2 from the germline V gene are MGHRA and YSYEKL. The CDR3 spans 15 residues. Written as DNA, the CDR3 is TGCGCCAGCAGCCACGAACTAGCGGAGTCTGACGAGCAGTACTTC. As protein: CASSHELAESDEQYF.

V is TRBV5-1 and J is TRBJ1-2; D is uncertain. V gave up 0 bases and J gave up 0 bases, with 9 bases separating them. The CDR3 covers 15 residues. Germline-derived CDR1 and CDR2 are SGHRS and YFSETQ. CDR3 in DNA: TGCGCCAGCAGCTTGGAAGGGAACGCTAACTATGGCTACACCTTC. This translates into CASSLEGNANYGYTF.

The chain recombines TRBV13 with TRBJ2-7, with 8 bases identical to TRBD2. The CDR3 runs to 15 residues. CDR1 and CDR2 (germline): PRHDT, FYEKMQ (reference sequence). Germline trimming cut 5 bases from V and 6 bases from J; bases unmatched to any gene: 12. The CDR3 loop reads CASSPGGVAGLEQYF. DNA of the CDR3: TGTGCCAGCAGCCCCGGCGGAGTAGCGGGACTCGAGCAGTACTTC.

This chain uses TRBV12-3 or TRBV12-4 with TRBJ1-5; 10 bases agree with TRBD1. There are 13 residues in the CDR3. The junction had 5 bases not matched to a gene; V was cut back by 6 bases and J by 9 bases. The CDR3 DNA reads TGTGCCAGCAGGGGACAGGGGTCCCGGCCCCAGCATTTT. This translates into CASRGQGSRPQHF.

This clone appeared a single time. The genes are TRBV6-4 and TRBJ2-1; 7 positions agree with TRBD2. The CDR3 is 15 amino acids. Germline assignment: CDR1 MRHNA and CDR2 SNTAGT. The junction had 3 bases not matched to a gene; V was cut back by 2 bases and J by 2 bases. The CDR3 nucleotides read TGTGCCAGCAGTGACATCAGCGGGACCTACAATGAGCAGTTCTTC. Translation: CASSDISGTYNEQFF.

This rearrangement joins TRBV11-2 to TRBJ2-7, with TRBD2 identical over 9 bases. The CDR3 totals 15 residues. The germline V gene has CDR1 SGHAT and CDR2 FQNNGV. The V and J ends lost 5 bases and 5 bases, in that order; junction bases with no gene match: 10. CDR3 DNA sequence: TGTGCCAGCAGCCCTATTAGCGGGAGACGCGACGAGCAGTACTTC. Protein sequence: CASSPISGRRDEQYF.

The chain carries TRBV3-1 (or the pseudogene TRBV3-2) and TRBJ2-7; tentatively, D is TRBD1 (6 bases). Trimming left V 0 bases short and J 3 bases short, with 12 bases between. Germline V gene lookup returns CDR1 LGHDT and CDR2 YNNKEL (reference sequence). The CDR3 extends over 15 amino acids. DNA of the CDR3: TGTGCCAGCAGCCAAGATCTATTAGGGGGCTACGAGCAGTACTTC. Protein product: CASSQDLLGGYEQYF.

This sequence joins TRBV18 and TRBJ1-3, with TRBD1 matching over 7 bases. Unmatched junction bases numbered 6, after V lost 2 bases and J lost 2 bases. In germline, CDR1 is KGHSH, CDR2 LQKENI. This CDR3 spans 16 amino acids. CDR3 coding DNA: TGTGCCAGCTCACCATCGACAGGGTCTACTGGAAACACCATATATTTT. The encoded protein is CASSPSTGSTGNTIYF.

The CDR3 here is CAWSASDRGNEKLFF. CDR3 nucleotide sequence: TGTGCCTGGAGTGCCTCGGACAGGGGAAATGAAAAACTGTTTTTT. This sequence joins TRBV30 and TRBJ1-4; 9 positions match TRBD1. Germline values: CDR1 GTSNPN, CDR2 SVGIG (reference sequence). The CDR3 contains 15 residues. J was trimmed by 5 bases and V by 1 base; bases with no gene match: 5.

The chain links TRBV5-1 to TRBJ2-7; D is possibly TRBD2 (5 bases). The CDR3 has 15 residues. Germline CDR1 and CDR2: SGHRS and YFSETQ. V was clipped by 0 bases and J by 1 base, with 11 bases between them. In DNA, the CDR3 is TGCGCCAGCAGCTTGGACGGGAAAGGATCCTACGAGCAGTACTTC. Its translation is CASSLDGKGSYEQYF.

The rearrangement joins TRBV5-6 to TRBJ1-1; 8 bases agree with TRBD1. V lost 0 bases, J lost 11 bases, and 12 bases stayed unmatched. This CDR3 region has 15 residues. CDR1 and CDR2 from the germline V gene are SGHDT and YYEEEE. The DNA of the CDR3 is TGTGCCAGCAGCTTGGCCGGGACAGGCAGTGCTGGGGCTTTCTTT. This codes for CASSLAGTGSAGAFF.

This chain connects TRBV2 to TRBJ2-1; 10 bases align to TRBD2. Trimming took 7 bases from V and 10 from J; bases not matched to a gene: 7. The CDR3 is 13 amino acids. Germline V lookup: CDR1 SNHLY, CDR2 FYNNEI. CDR3 in DNA: TGTGCCAGCAAGCGGGAGGGCCGGCACGAGCAGTTCTTC. Translated, it gives CASKREGRHEQFF.

V usage is TRBV11-1 and J usage is TRBJ1-1; D is possibly TRBD1 (5 bases). V dropped 1 base and J dropped 1 base, with 10 bases sitting between them. Germline CDR1 is SGHAT and CDR2 is FQDESV (reference sequence). The CDR3 is made up of 15 amino acids. CDR3 DNA sequence: TGTGCCAGCAGCTTAGGCGGGACGGAGAACACTGAAGCTTTCTTT. Translated, it gives CASSLGGTENTEAFF.

The J gene is TRBJ1-5, the V gene TRBV11-2, with D uncertain. The CDR3 is 13 residues long. Per germline, CDR1 SGHAT and CDR2 FQNNGV. Trimming took 0 bases from V and 3 from J, leaving 3 bases between them. The CDR3 reads CASSLDLNQPQHF. The CDR3 coding sequence is TGTGCCAGCAGCTTAGATCTCAATCAGCCCCAGCATTTT.

The chain links TRBV15 to TRBJ2-1; 7 nucleotides agree with TRBD2. This CDR3 spans 18 amino acids. V lost 3 bases to trimming and J lost 6 bases; unmatched junction nucleotides: 17. In germline, CDR1 is LNHNV, CDR2 YYDKDF (reference sequence). Here the CDR3 reads CATSSGGFLRENPNEQFF. The CDR3 DNA reads as TGTGCCACCAGCAGCGGGGGGTTTTTGCGGGAGAACCCCAATGAGCAGTTCTTC.

V and J are TRBV7-2 and TRBJ2-3, with 16 bases lining up with TRBD2. This CDR3 is 16 amino acids long. J was trimmed by 3 bases and V by 3 bases; bases with no gene match: 0. Germline lookup yields CDR1 SGHTA and CDR2 FQGNSA. The CDR3, as DNA: TGTGCCAGCAGCTTGGGACTAGCGGGAGGGACAGATACGCAGTATTTT. Translating gives CASSLGLAGGTDTQYF.

The rearrangement links TRBV9 to TRBJ1-1; D gene uncertain. V lost 2 bases and J 1 base, leaving 6 bases between the germline ends. Per the germline V gene, CDR1 is SGDLS and CDR2 is YYNGEE. CDR3 length: 13 residues. The CDR3: CASSVSRNTEAFF. In nucleotides, the CDR3 is TGTGCCAGCAGCGTTAGTCGGAACACTGAAGCTTTCTTT.

CDR3 sequence (DNA): TGTGCCAGCCCTACGGACAGGGGACCCCCAGATACGCAGTATTTT. It specifies CASPTDRGPPDTQYF. The chain couples TRBV18 to TRBJ2-3, with 9 bases matching TRBD1. After removal of 8 bases from V and 4 bases from J, the junction contained 10 bases not matched to a gene. This CDR3 comprises 15 residues. Germline V gene data show CDR1 as KGHSH and CDR2 as LQKENI.

This clone appeared a single time. The rearrangement uses TRBV7-2 and TRBJ2-5, with D perhaps matching TRBD1 or TRBD2 (5 bases each). V lost 4 bases, J lost 3 bases, and 12 bases lay in between. The CDR3 spans 14 residues. CDR1 is SGHTA and CDR2 is FQGNSA in the germline V gene. CDR3 coding DNA: TGTGCCAGCAGCTGGGGGACGGGTGAAGAGACCCAGTACTTC. Its protein is CASSWGTGEETQYF.